These 8 T cell receptor beta chains share one sample of origin, sequenced in a study of blood T cells in healthy people across ages. The use of a sample-barcoded 5' primer and a J-beta primer mix characterized a second PCR of roughly 6 to 11 cycles. TCRdb used MiXCR to reprocess the 5' RACE reads, holding one entry per CDR3 protein. The table includes approximately 810,000 distinct CDR3 sequences, about 34% detected once. The sequenced material came from blood. The source is a man aged 18 to 29 in good health.

This clonotype has at least ten counts. The chain joins TRBV4-3 to TRBJ2-4; TRBD1 matches 7 bases. The V and J ends lost 1 base and 5 bases, in that order; junction bases with no gene match: 11. Germline V gene lookup returns CDR1 LGHNA and CDR2 YSLEER. CDR3 length equals 17 residues. The CDR3 loop reads CASSQVGVGGDENIQYF. CDR3 nucleotide sequence: TGCGCCAGCAGCCAAGTCGGTGTAGGGGGCGATGAAAACATTCAGTACTTC.

This clonotype came up many times. The CDR3 coding sequence is TGCAGTGCTAGAGGTTCACACGTACAGAACACTGAAGCTTTCTTT. Its protein product is CSARGSHVQNTEAFF. This rearrangement joins TRBV20-1 to TRBJ1-1, with D uncertain. CDR1 and CDR2 (germline): DFQATT, SNEGSKA (reference sequence). V lost 1 base to trimming and J lost 1 base, with 13 bases between them. This CDR3 is 15 amino acids long.

This clonotype appeared a few times. The chain employs TRBV20-1 and TRBJ2-3; D is uncertain. CDR1 and CDR2 from the germline V gene are DFQATT and SNEGSKA (reference sequence). The length of the CDR3 is 11 residues. V lost 8 bases and J 4 bases, leaving 10 bases between the germline ends. The DNA of the CDR3 is TGCAGTTCCTGGGTTCCAGATACGCAGTATTTT. It specifies CSSWVPDTQYF.

This chain links TRBV4-1 with TRBJ2-3, with TRBD2 matching 8 bases. Germline trimming cut 0 bases from V and 2 bases from J; bases unmatched to any gene: 7. CDR1 is MGHRA, CDR2 YSYEKL, per germline. The CDR3 is 17 amino acids. The CDR3 protein is CASSQEIQRGLTDTQYF. The DNA for the CDR3 is TGCGCCAGCAGCCAAGAGATCCAGCGGGGGCTCACAGATACGCAGTATTTT.

This clonotype was counted many times. This chain joins TRBV6-1 and TRBJ2-7; D unclear. V shed 11 bases and J shed 3 bases, with 14 bases lying between them. The length of the CDR3 is 12 residues. Looked up from germline, CDR1 is MNHNS and CDR2 is SASEGT. The CDR3 DNA is TGTGCCGCAATAGAGGTCGTCTACGAGCAGTACTTC. This codes for CAAIEVVYEQYF.

This clonotype showed up many times. The chain uses TRBV4-2 and TRBJ2-3; the match to TRBD1 covers 10 bases. CDR3 size: 18 residues. Losses at the gene ends were 1 base for V and 4 bases for J; bases not matched to a gene: 11. Germline V CDR1 and CDR2: LGHNA, YNFKEQ. CDR3 nucleotides: TGTGCCAGCAGCCAAGCTTCCTGGACAGGGGGTTCTTCAGATACGCAGTATTTT. Protein product: CASSQASWTGGSSDTQYF.

On this clonotype: A single base separates this from a much larger clone, so it may be a read error. V and J are TRBV20-1 and TRBJ1-2; 7 bases map to TRBD1. This CDR3 is 15 amino acids long. Germline V gene data show CDR1 as DFQATT and CDR2 as SNEGSKA (reference sequence). Trimming took 0 bases from V and 3 from J; bases not matched to a gene: 7. CDR3 residues: CSARDPLQGDYGYTF. The DNA of the CDR3 is TGCAGTGCTAGAGACCCTCTGCAGGGGGACTATGGCTACACCTTC.

J is TRBJ2-2 and V is TRBV4-2; possibly TRBD1 for D (6 bases). In germline, CDR1 is LGHNA, CDR2 YNFKEQ. CDR3 length: 19 residues. Deletions cut 4 bases from V and 5 bases from J, with 26 bases between. The CDR3 sequence: CASSREQGWGARGTGELFF. CDR3 DNA: TGTGCCAGCAGCCGCGAACAGGGTTGGGGAGCCCGTGGTACCGGGGAGCTGTTTTTT.